The source of this T cell receptor beta chain is a study of vaccination and CD4 T cells after COVID-19. Whole-study context: Post-vaccine sampling followed dose two by a median roughly 70 days (range 14 to 241).

A note on this clonotype: The antigen remains unidentified.

Treatment described: approximately nine-day PBMC culture with coronavirus spike peptide pools or control peptides (ViraFEST assay). Cultured CD4+ T-cell DNA underwent Oncomine TCR Beta short-read sequencing. One entry per CDR3 protein results from TCRdb running MiXCR on the PCR reads. The sample has approximately 15,000 distinct CDR3 sequences; approximately 60% are singletons. The CDR3 totals 12 residues. Germline loops: CDR1 GTSNPN, CDR2 SVGIG (reference sequence). Trimming pared 2 bases from V and 8 bases from J, leaving 12 bases between. Material: CD4+ T cells from blood, cultured in vitro. The chain couples TRBV30 to TRBJ1-1; maybe TRBD1 (5 bases). This clonotype was sampled from a human donor who had recovered from COVID-19. CDR3 nucleotides: TGTGCCTGGAGTCGACAGACGGTAGAAGCTTTCTTT. It specifies CAWSRQTVEAFF.